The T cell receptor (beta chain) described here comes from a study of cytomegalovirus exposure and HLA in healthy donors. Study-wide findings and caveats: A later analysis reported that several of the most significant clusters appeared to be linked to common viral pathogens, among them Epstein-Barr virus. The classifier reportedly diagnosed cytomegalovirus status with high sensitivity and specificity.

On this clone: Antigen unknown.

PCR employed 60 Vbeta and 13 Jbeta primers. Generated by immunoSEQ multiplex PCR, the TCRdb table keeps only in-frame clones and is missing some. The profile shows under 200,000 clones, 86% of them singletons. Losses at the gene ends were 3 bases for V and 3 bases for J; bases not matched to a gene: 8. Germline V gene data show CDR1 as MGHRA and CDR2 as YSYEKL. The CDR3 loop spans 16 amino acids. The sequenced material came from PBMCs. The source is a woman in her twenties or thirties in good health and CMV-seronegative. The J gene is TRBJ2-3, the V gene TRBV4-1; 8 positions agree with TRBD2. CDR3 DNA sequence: TGCGCCAGCAGCCAGAGGGGGAGCGGGGGAACAGATACGCAGTATTTT. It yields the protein CASSQRGSGGTDTQYF.